Below, 19 T cell receptor beta chains from the same sample are listed, as sequenced in a study of sequential checkpoint blockade in melanoma. Measured with immunoSEQ multiplex PCR; TCRdb has only the in-frame clones, and not every one. The table lists approximately 17,000 clones, about 80% of them singletons. The treatment was: randomized to nivolumab then ipilimumab (arm A) or the reverse (arm B). The sequences come from CD8+ T cells sorted from blood (inferred from file names), collected from a patient given nivolumab and ipilimumab in sequence. Receptors were obtained from a human donor with melanoma.

The gene calls are TRBV27 and TRBJ2-7; possible D gene TRBD1, 5 bases. V was clipped by 2 bases and J by 2 bases, with 7 bases between them. The CDR3 loop spans 13 amino acids. In germline, CDR1 is MNHEY, CDR2 SMNVEV (reference sequence). The CDR3 DNA follows: TGTGCCAGCAGTTTAACAGGTGCCTACGAGCAGTACTTC. Its protein is CASSLTGAYEQYF.

The genes are TRBV6-6 and TRBJ2-1; D is unclear. The V end was cut by 0 bases, the J end by 0 bases, with 6 bases between. The CDR3 extends over 15 amino acids. The germline V gene encodes CDR1 MNHNY and CDR2 SVGAGI (reference sequence). CDR3 DNA sequence: TGTGCCAGCAGTTACTCCCCGGGCTCCTACAATGAGCAGTTCTTC. Protein sequence: CASSYSPGSYNEQFF.

The chain joins TRBV7-9 to TRBJ2-6; tentative D call: TRBD1 (5 bases). The CDR3 is 11 residues long. Germline CDR1 and CDR2: SEHNR and FQNEAQ (reference sequence). The V end was cut by 8 bases, the J end by 8 bases, with 7 bases between. In nucleotides, the CDR3 is TGTGCCAGCGCAGGGCCCAACGTCCTGACTTTC. As protein: CASAGPNVLTF.

The J gene is TRBJ1-1, the V gene TRBV5-4; D gene unclear. The germline gives CDR1 SGHNT, CDR2 YYREEE (reference sequence). Between the trimmed V and J ends, which lost 4 bases and 0 bases, there was a span of 7 bases. CDR3 size: 13 residues. In DNA form, the CDR3 reads TGTGCCAGCAGCCCAGACATGAACACTGAAGCTTTCTTT. Protein product: CASSPDMNTEAFF.

This clone is classed as large. V is TRBV15 and J is TRBJ1-1; no definite D call. The CDR3 is 14 amino acids. Germline V gene sequence: CDR1 LNHNV, CDR2 YYDKDF (reference sequence). V shed 1 base and J shed 4 bases, with 10 bases lying between them. CDR3 nucleotide sequence: TGTGCCACCAGCAGAGTAGTGGAGTCCACTGAAGCTTTCTTT. Translation: CATSRVVESTEAFF.

The chain is built from TRBV7-9 and TRBJ1-5; D remains unclear. This CDR3 region has 14 residues. The V and J ends lost 1 base and 7 bases respectively, with 11 bases between them. The germline V gene encodes CDR1 SEHNR and CDR2 FQNEAQ (reference sequence). CDR3 in amino acids: CASSLEQGSQPQHF. The CDR3 DNA follows: TGTGCCAGCAGCTTAGAGCAAGGGAGCCAGCCCCAGCATTTT.

The chain is built from TRBV7-6 and TRBJ2-1, with TRBD2 matching 9 bases. Trimming took 2 bases from V and 4 from J; bases not matched to a gene: 9. CDR3 length: 17 amino acids. Germline V gives CDR1 SGHVS, CDR2 FNYEAQ. The CDR3 is CASSLSGGGRGYNEQFF. As DNA, the CDR3 is TGTGCCAGCAGCTTATCTGGCGGCGGGAGGGGTTACAATGAGCAGTTCTTC.

The genes are TRBV10-3 and TRBJ1-1; unclear D gene. V was cut by 6 bases and J by 3 bases, with 8 bases left in between. CDR1 and CDR2 (germline): ENHRY, SYGVKD. The CDR3 is 12 amino acids. The DNA for the CDR3 is TGTGCCATCAGGGGCGGGGACACTGAAGCTTTCTTT. It specifies CAIRGGDTEAFF.

This chain uses TRBV7-6 with TRBJ2-7, with 9 bases that match TRBD1. The CDR3 is made up of 13 amino acids. J lost 6 bases, V lost 1 base, and 1 base had no gene match. The V gene's germline CDR1 is SGHVS and CDR2 FNYEAQ. CDR3 region: CASSLGTGAEQYF. The CDR3 nucleotides read TGTGCCAGCAGCTTAGGGACAGGGGCCGAGCAGTACTTC.

This chain connects TRBV19 to TRBJ2-1, with 7 bases lining up with TRBD1. Germline V lookup: CDR1 LNHDA, CDR2 SQIVND (reference sequence). V trimming: 3 bases; J trimming: 9 bases; junction bases outside the gene matches: 2. CDR3 length equals 12 residues. The chain's CDR3 is CASSMGQIEQFF. The CDR3 DNA reads TGTGCCAGTAGTATGGGACAGATTGAGCAGTTCTTC.

This chain connects TRBV4-1 to TRBJ1-1; the D gene is possibly TRBD1 (6 bases). Germline CDR1 and CDR2: MGHRA and YSYEKL. The CDR3 runs to 17 residues. Deletions cut 1 base from V and 0 bases from J, with 15 bases between. The CDR3 is CASSQVKIRGLNTEAFF. Here the CDR3 DNA reads TGCGCCAGCAGCCAAGTTAAAATCAGGGGCTTGAACACTGAAGCTTTCTTT.

This clone has more than one count but fewer than ten. The chain links TRBV6-5 to TRBJ2-7; tentative D call: TRBD1 (6 bases). Trimming removed 1 base from V and 4 bases from J, with 8 bases in between. The germline CDR1 and CDR2 sequences are MNHEY and SVGAGI. This CDR3 has 13 amino acids. The CDR3 DNA reads as TGTGCCAGCAGTTACTTACAGGGTTACGAGCAGTACTTC. Protein sequence: CASSYLQGYEQYF.

The chain is built from TRBV7-9 and TRBJ1-5; the match to TRBD1 covers 7 bases. The V gene end was trimmed by 0 bases and the J gene end by 3 bases; junction bases not matched to a gene: 2. The CDR3 covers 15 residues. Germline V CDR1 and CDR2: SEHNR, FQNEAQ (reference sequence). Here the CDR3 reads CASSLAGGFNQPQHF. The CDR3 coding sequence is TGTGCCAGCAGCTTAGCAGGGGGCTTCAATCAGCCCCAGCATTTT.

This rearrangement joins TRBV6-5 to TRBJ2-7; the D is unclear. V was pared by 3 bases and J by 6 bases, with 12 bases between. The V gene's germline CDR1 is MNHEY and CDR2 SVGAGI. The CDR3 runs 13 residues. CDR3 protein: CASSYGAESEQYF. CDR3 in DNA: TGTGCCAGCAGTTATGGTGCCGAGTCCGAGCAGTACTTC.

The rearrangement links TRBV28 to TRBJ2-7; 8 bases fit TRBD1. Germline V gives CDR1 MDHEN, CDR2 SYDVKM. The CDR3 is 14 amino acids. Trimming cost V 6 bases and J 2 bases; bases outside gene matches: 6. The CDR3 region has the DNA TGTGCCAGCAGGTTCCGGGACAGGACCTACGAGCAGTACTTC. Translated: CASRFRDRTYEQYF. Full variable domain (remainder filled in from reference TRBV28 and TRBJ2-7): DVKVTQSSRYLVKRTGEKVFLECVQDMDHENMFWYRQDPGLGLRLIYFSYDVKMKEKGDIPEGYSVSREKKERFSLILESASTNQTSMYLCASRFRDRTYEQYFGPGTRLTVT.

The chain carries TRBV4-1 and TRBJ2-1; 8 bases fit TRBD2. The CDR3 extends over 16 amino acids. Germline V gene data show CDR1 as MGHRA and CDR2 as YSYEKL. With V trimmed by 0 bases and J by 4 bases, 5 bases remained unmatched. The CDR3, as DNA: TGCGCCAGCAGCCAAGAAGGAACTAGCGGATACAATGAGCAGTTCTTC. This codes for CASSQEGTSGYNEQFF.

The gene calls are TRBV4-3 and TRBJ2-3; TRBD2 matches 8 bases. CDR3 length: 17 residues. CDR1 LGHNA and CDR2 YSLEER come from the germline V gene. Trimming cost V 0 bases and J 2 bases; bases outside gene matches: 7. The CDR3 reads CASSQDRAGGTTDTQYF. In nucleotides, the CDR3 is TGCGCCAGCAGCCAAGATCGGGCGGGGGGAACCACAGATACGCAGTATTTT.

V is TRBV7-8 and J is TRBJ2-7, with 7 bases lining up with TRBD1. V was pared by 4 bases and J by 3 bases, with 3 bases of the junction left unmatched. The CDR3 consists of 13 residues. The germline CDR1 and CDR2 sequences are SGHVS and FQNEAQ. CDR3 amino acids: CASSSRDSYEQYF. The CDR3 nucleotides are TGTGCCAGCAGCTCCAGGGACAGCTACGAGCAGTACTTC.

V is TRBV6-5 and J is TRBJ1-1; weak D call: TRBD1 (5 bases). Deletions cut 4 bases from V and 8 bases from J, with 17 bases between. CDR1 and CDR2 from the germline V gene are MNHEY and SVGAGI. This CDR3 comprises 14 residues. CDR3 DNA: TGTGCCAGCAGTTTCGACAGCGTTCTCTTGGAAGCTTTCTTT. Amino acid sequence: CASSFDSVLLEAFF.